The 25 T cell receptor beta chains below were found in one sample sequenced in a study of T cells in Graves' hyperthyroidism and ophthalmopathy. RNA transcripts were the template for amplifying TCR beta CDR3 regions. Researchers ran a first-round RT-PCR on the TCR CDR3 using the HTBI primer set. One entry per CDR3 protein results from TCRdb running MiXCR on the multiplex PCR reads. The sample comprises approximately 430,000 distinct CDR3 sequences, 15% to 19% of which are singletons, and around an eighth rests with the top ten. The sequencing input was blood. All receptors derive from a woman between 18 and 30 years old with Graves' hyperthyroidism.

Details on this clonotype: A much larger clonotype is one base distant, so this may be a read error. The chain recombines TRBV3-1 with TRBJ2-3; no clear D gene. Gene TRBJ1-5 matches the end of the DNA better, so the J call may be wrong. The germline V gene has CDR1 LGHDT and CDR2 YNNKEL (reference sequence). The CDR3 has 16 amino acids. The CDR3 is CASSQAGLEGIDTQHF. Here the CDR3 DNA reads TGTGCCAGCAGCCAAGCCGGACTAGAAGGAATCGATACGCAGCATTTT.

This clonotype was counted only a few times. The chain carries TRBV15 and TRBJ2-7; D might be TRBD2 (7 bases). Germline-derived CDR1 and CDR2 are LNHNV and YYDKDF (reference sequence). With 1 base removed from V and 6 bases from J, the gap between germline ends came to 16 bases. The CDR3 is 15 residues long. CDR3 sequence (DNA): TGTGCCACCAGCAGAGCGGTTGGGAGGGGGTTCGAGCAGTACTTC. It codes for CATSRAVGRGFEQYF.

This clonotype was detected ten times or more. V gene TRBV5-5 combines with J gene TRBJ1-1; 9 bases are shared with TRBD1. With 4 bases clipped from V and 1 base from J, the junction kept 8 bases outside the gene matches. The CDR3 contains 16 residues. CDR1 is SGHKS, CDR2 YYEKEE, per germline (reference sequence). Here the CDR3 reads CASSRTGDEKNTEAFF. CDR3 nucleotide sequence: TGTGCCAGCAGCCGGACAGGGGACGAAAAGAACACTGAAGCTTTCTTT.

This clonotype was recorded many times. The chain joins TRBV20-1 to TRBJ2-3; no clear D gene. The CDR3 is 10 residues long. Trimming took 1 base from V and 5 from J, leaving 1 base between them. From germline, CDR1 is DFQATT and CDR2 SNEGSKA (reference sequence). The CDR3 DNA follows: TGCAGTGCTAGAGTAGATACGCAGTATTTT. Translating it yields CSARVDTQYF.

This clonotype occurred a few times. This chain joins TRBV6-1 and TRBJ2-1; 7 bases align to TRBD2. CDR3 length: 13 residues. V was pared by 2 bases and J by 11 bases, with 6 bases of the junction left unmatched. CDR1 and CDR2 (germline): MNHNS, SASEGT. The CDR3 bases are TGTGCCAGCAGTGAAATGGGGGGGACTCAGCAGTTCTTC. It is translated as CASSEMGGTQQFF.

This clonotype was picked up many times. The chain recombines TRBV20-1 with TRBJ2-7; 8 nucleotides agree with TRBD2. From germline, CDR1 is DFQATT and CDR2 SNEGSKA (reference sequence). CDR3 length: 14 amino acids. With 2 bases clipped from V and 6 bases from J, the junction kept 9 bases outside the gene matches. CDR3 bases: TGCAGTGCTAGAAGTACTAGCGGCAGGGCCGAGCAGTACTTC. Translated, it gives CSARSTSGRAEQYF.

This clonotype was seen ten or more times. The chain is built from TRBV28 and TRBJ2-1, with TRBD2 identical over 10 bases. V lost 3 bases and J lost 8; bases outside the gene matches: 13. The CDR3 consists of 17 residues. CDR1 MDHEN and CDR2 SYDVKM come from the germline V gene. The chain's CDR3 is CASSLLAGVGKYDEQFF. In DNA, the CDR3 is TGTGCCAGCAGTTTGCTAGCGGGAGTTGGTAAATACGATGAGCAGTTCTTC.

The chain employs TRBV6-5 and TRBJ2-3; 14 nucleotides align to TRBD2. CDR3 length: 17 amino acids. V shed 2 bases, J shed 6 bases, and the junction held 7 bases outside the gene matches. CDR1 is MNHEY and CDR2 is SVGAGI in the germline V gene. The CDR3: CASSYIQTSGRADTQYF. CDR3 bases: TGTGCCAGCAGTTACATCCAGACTAGCGGGAGGGCGGATACGCAGTATTTT.

Concerning this clonotype: A much bigger clone sits one base away, suggesting this may be a read error. CDR3 in amino acids: CASSLGGNEQPQHF. The CDR3 DNA reads as TGTGCCAGCAGTTTAGGGGGTAACGAGCAGCCCCAGCATTTT. The rearrangement joins TRBV28 to TRBJ1-5; D possibly corresponds to TRBD1 (5 bases). The CDR3 is 14 residues long. V was pared by 2 bases and J by 7 bases, with 12 bases between. Germline loops: CDR1 MDHEN, CDR2 SYDVKM.

This clonotype was seen repeatedly, ten times or more. The rearrangement links TRBV2 to TRBJ2-5, with 10 bases fitting TRBD2. Germline loops: CDR1 SNHLY, CDR2 FYNNEI. J gave up 1 base and V 6 bases, and 5 bases lay outside the gene matches. The CDR3 totals 15 residues. The CDR3 coding sequence is TGTGCCAGCAGGGGGCTAGCGGGAGCCCAAGAGACCCAGTACTTC. Its translation is CASRGLAGAQETQYF.

As to this clonotype: Just one base apart from a much larger clone, this may be a read error. V gene TRBV28 combines with J gene TRBJ2-7, with 9 bases aligning to TRBD1. The junction had 9 bases not matched to a gene; V was cut back by 7 bases and J by 5 bases. Germline values: CDR1 MDHEN, CDR2 SYDVKM. The CDR3 consists of 14 residues. The CDR3 bases are TGTGCCAGCAATCCCGGGGACAGGGCAAACGAGCAGTACTTC. The encoded protein is CASNPGDRANEQYF.

This clonotype came up a few times. The rearrangement joins TRBV12-3 or TRBV12-4 to TRBJ1-2; D is perhaps TRBD1 (5 bases). This CDR3 is built from 15 residues. V was clipped by 1 base and J by 2 bases, with 11 bases between them. The CDR3 is CASSLGGKFNYGYTF. For the CDR3, the DNA is TGTGCCAGCAGTTTAGGGGGGAAGTTCAACTATGGCTACACCTTC.

This clonotype was seen many times. V usage is TRBV7-3 and J usage is TRBJ2-3, with 16 bases identical to TRBD2. Germline lookup yields CDR1 SGHTA and CDR2 FQGTGA. J lost 4 bases, V lost 5 bases, and 3 bases had no gene match. The CDR3 runs 16 residues. DNA of the CDR3: TGTGCCAGCAGCCGGGGACTAGCGGGAGGGGCAGATACGCAGTATTTT. Protein product: CASSRGLAGGADTQYF.

This clonotype was found many times. CDR3 coding DNA: TGTGCCAGCAGTCCCACCGGGACAGGGTACGAGCAGTACTTC. This sequence encodes CASSPTGTGYEQYF. The chain couples TRBV6-1 to TRBJ2-7; 9 bases match TRBD1. CDR1 and CDR2 from the germline V gene are MNHNS and SASEGT. The CDR3 consists of 14 residues. Germline trimming cut 5 bases from V and 4 bases from J; bases unmatched to any gene: 6.

Many counts were recorded for this clonotype. The chain carries TRBV28 and TRBJ1-1; D unclear. V gave up 2 bases and J gave up 4 bases, with 8 bases separating them. The CDR3 loop spans 13 amino acids. The germline gives CDR1 MDHEN, CDR2 SYDVKM. The chain's CDR3 is CASSLRRLTEAFF. The CDR3 region has the DNA TGTGCCAGCAGTTTACGGCGGCTCACTGAAGCTTTCTTT.

This clonotype was recorded many times. This chain joins TRBV7-2 and TRBJ2-7, with D possibly TRBD2 on 5 matching bases. This CDR3 contains 14 residues. Germline assignment: CDR1 SGHTA and CDR2 FQGNSA. V was shortened by 3 bases and J by 2 bases, with 11 bases between the two germline ends. The CDR3 spells CASSFGPRAYEQYF. In DNA, the CDR3 is TGTGCCAGCAGCTTTGGACCGAGGGCCTACGAGCAGTACTTC.

This clonotype was found many times. The chain combines TRBV6-5 with TRBJ2-7, with D possibly being TRBD2 (8 bases). The CDR3 loop spans 15 amino acids. Trimming shortened V by 1 base and J by 4 bases, and 14 bases separated the two germline ends. Germline V gives CDR1 MNHEY, CDR2 SVGAGI. CDR3 DNA: TGTGCCAGCAGTTACTTGACAGGGACTAGGTACGAGCAGTACTTC. Translating gives CASSYLTGTRYEQYF.

This clonotype was detected ten times or more. The rearrangement links TRBV12-3 or TRBV12-4 to TRBJ1-1, with D tentatively TRBD1 (5 bases). V gave up 4 bases and J gave up 1 base, with 16 bases separating them. CDR3 length: 16 residues. This CDR3 is CASSSGRGTGNTEAFF. CDR3 nucleotide sequence: TGTGCCAGCAGTTCGGGGAGAGGGACCGGGAACACTGAAGCTTTCTTT.

In this sample, this clonotype turned up a few times. The chain's CDR3 is CASSPPSSGDGDTQYF. The CDR3 DNA reads as TGTGCCAGCAGCCCGCCGTCAAGCGGGGACGGAGATACGCAGTATTTT. The V call is TRBV7-9, the J call TRBJ2-3; 7 bases match TRBD2. Per the germline V gene, CDR1 is SEHNR and CDR2 is FQNEAQ (reference sequence). J was trimmed by 5 bases and V by 5 bases; bases with no gene match: 13. There are 16 residues in the CDR3.

This clonotype was recorded many times. The rearrangement uses TRBV29-1 and TRBJ2-3; 7 bases agree with TRBD2. Trimming at V came to 7 bases and at J to 0 bases, leaving 10 bases not matched to a gene. The CDR3 has 15 residues. Germline V gene data show CDR1 as SQVTM and CDR2 as ANQGSEA. CDR3 sequence (DNA): TGCAGCGCCGGGGCGGGGGTGGTGAGCACAGATACGCAGTATTTT. Translating gives CSAGAGVVSTDTQYF.

This sequence joins TRBV12-3 or TRBV12-4 and TRBJ2-1; 8 nucleotides match TRBD2. Trimming took 6 bases from V and 3 from J; bases not matched to a gene: 7. The CDR3 has 15 amino acids. The CDR3 reads CASRIAGIFYNEQFF. In DNA form, the CDR3 reads TGTGCCAGCAGAATAGCGGGGATCTTCTACAATGAGCAGTTCTTC.

There are a few counts of this clonotype. The chain employs TRBV4-3 and TRBJ2-3; the D gene is possibly TRBD2 (6 bases). This CDR3 spans 16 amino acids. V was shortened by 3 bases and J by 2 bases, with 15 bases between the two germline ends. The germline V gene encodes CDR1 LGHNA and CDR2 YSLEER. The CDR3: CASSHDKRVITDTQYF. The CDR3, as DNA: TGCGCCAGCAGCCATGATAAGCGGGTGATCACAGATACGCAGTATTTT.

The chain employs TRBV20-1 and TRBJ1-1; 7 bases are shared with TRBD1. V lost 6 bases to trimming and J lost 9 bases; unmatched junction nucleotides: 13. CDR3 size: 13 residues. Germline lookup yields CDR1 DFQATT and CDR2 SNEGSKA (reference sequence). This CDR3 reads CSACDRANFQAFF. CDR3 coding DNA: TGCAGTGCCTGCGACAGGGCGAATTTTCAAGCTTTCTTT.

This clonotype was counted ten times or more. The chain carries TRBV29-1 and TRBJ2-1; a weak D match, TRBD2 (6 bases). The CDR3 length is 14 residues. Germline V gene data show CDR1 as SQVTM and CDR2 as ANQGSEA. Trimming took 3 bases from V and 12 from J, leaving 21 bases between them. CDR3 sequence reads: CSVDIFGSQMGQFF. CDR3 coding DNA: TGCAGCGTTGATATTTTCGGGAGCCAAATGGGGCAGTTCTTC.

The rearrangement uses TRBV19 and TRBJ2-1, with D perhaps TRBD1 (6 bases). The germline V gene has CDR1 LNHDA and CDR2 SQIVND (reference sequence). V shed 10 bases and J shed 9 bases, with 19 bases lying between them. The CDR3 spans 13 residues. The CDR3 sequence is CATAGDSATEQFF. The CDR3 nucleotides read TGTGCCACTGCAGGGGATTCAGCTACTGAGCAGTTCTTC. The entire variable domain, with the rest obtained from reference TRBV19 and TRBJ2-1, is as follows: DGGITQSPKYLFRKEGQNVTLSCEQNLNHDAMYWYRQDPGQGLRLIYYSQIVNDFQKGDIAEGYSVSREKKESFPLTVTSAQKNPTAFYLCATAGDSATEQFFGPGTRLTVL.